The 14 T cell receptor beta chains below were found in one sample sequenced in a study of blood T cell repertoires in COVID-19. The repertoire was sequenced with immunoSEQ multiplex PCR; TCRdb's copy has only in-frame clones and lacks some. The table has approximately 160,000 clones, around 74% seen once. The sequencing input was peripheral blood. The receptors were gathered from a woman at least 80 years old with acute or convalescent COVID-19.

The V call is TRBV6-2 or TRBV6-3, the J call TRBJ1-2; 8 bases line up with TRBD1. CDR1 and CDR2 from the germline V gene are MNHEY and SVGEGT. The CDR3 is 15 amino acids. J was trimmed by 6 bases and V by 6 bases; bases with no gene match: 12. The CDR3 nucleotides are TGTGCCAGCAGCCCCTCGAAAAGGACAGGGAATGGCTACACCTTC. It is translated as CASSPSKRTGNGYTF.

Here the CDR3 reads CASSPSQLGQEAFF. The CDR3 nucleotides are TGTGCCAGCAGCCCCTCCCAATTGGGACAGGAAGCTTTCTTT. The chain is built from TRBV14 and TRBJ1-1; 7 bases align to TRBD1. The germline V gene encodes CDR1 SGHDN and CDR2 FVKESK. The CDR3 sequence is 14 residues long. Trimming at V came to 4 bases and at J to 8 bases, leaving 10 bases not matched to a gene.

The gene calls are TRBV18 and TRBJ2-1; D not resolved. Germline V gene lookup returns CDR1 KGHSH and CDR2 LQKENI. V was pared by 5 bases and J by 0 bases, with 5 bases between. There are 13 residues in the CDR3. Here the CDR3 DNA reads TGTGCCAGCTCAATTAGCTCCTACAATGAGCAGTTCTTC. Amino acids: CASSISSYNEQFF.

This clone occurred a few times. V usage is TRBV3-1 (or the pseudogene TRBV3-2) and J usage is TRBJ2-7, with unresolved D. Germline values: CDR1 LGHDT, CDR2 YNNKEL (reference sequence). CDR3 length: 16 residues. Trimming removed 1 base at V and 0 bases at J, with 13 bases between. The CDR3 region has the DNA TGTGCCAGCAGCCAAGTCCACACCACCTCCTCCTACGAGCAGTACTTC. Protein product: CASSQVHTTSSYEQYF.

The chain combines TRBV6-1 with TRBJ1-6, with D hard to call. Germline V lookup: CDR1 MNHNS, CDR2 SASEGT. This CDR3 has 15 residues. Between the trimmed V and J ends, which lost 0 bases and 5 bases, there was a span of 8 bases. CDR3 sequence (DNA): TGTGCCAGCAGTGAAGCCAGGCGCGATAATTCACCCCTCCACTTT. Its translation: CASSEARRDNSPLHF.

This clone has only a few counts. V is TRBV9 and J is TRBJ1-4; 8 positions agree with TRBD1. The germline gives CDR1 SGDLS, CDR2 YYNGEE. The J segment lost 8 bases and the V segment lost 3 bases, leaving 6 bases of the junction unmatched. The CDR3 contains 14 residues. This CDR3 is CASSASGQAEKLFF. The CDR3 region has the DNA TGTGCCAGCAGCGCCTCGGGACAGGCCGAAAAACTGTTTTTT. Using reference TRBV9 and TRBJ1-4 for the parts outside the CDR3, the full variable domain is DSGVTQTPKHLITATGQRVTLRCSPRSGDLSVYWYQQSLDQGLQFLIQYYNGEERAKGNILERFSAQQFPDLHSELNLSSLELGDSALYFCASSASGQAEKLFFGSGTQLSVL.

The chain is built from TRBV10-3 and TRBJ1-1; weak D call: TRBD1 (5 bases). Trimming took 6 bases from V and 1 from J, leaving 15 bases between them. The CDR3 length is 15 residues. The germline CDR1 and CDR2 sequences are ENHRY and SYGVKD. In DNA form, the CDR3 reads TGTGCCATCAGACCGAAGACAGACACGAACACTGAAGCTTTCTTT. Translated, it gives CAIRPKTDTNTEAFF.

This chain links TRBV6-6 with TRBJ1-4, with D maybe TRBD1 (6 bases). V lost 6 bases to trimming and J lost 16 bases, with 15 bases between them. CDR1 MNHNY and CDR2 SVGAGI come from the germline V gene (reference sequence). CDR3 length equals 11 residues. CDR3 in amino acids: CASRSTGYSFF. The CDR3 bases are TGTGCCAGCAGGTCCACAGGGTATTCGTTTTTT.

In this sample, this clone turned up once. The V gene is TRBV5-6, the J gene TRBJ1-1, with a tentative D call TRBD1 (6 bases). CDR1 SGHDT and CDR2 YYEEEE come from the germline V gene. The CDR3 consists of 17 residues. V lost 1 base to trimming and J lost 4 bases, with 20 bases between them. The chain's CDR3 is CASSLYGGGGGGTEAFF. CDR3 DNA: TGTGCCAGCAGCTTGTATGGTGGTGGGGGCGGTGGCACTGAAGCTTTCTTT.

This chain joins TRBV7-9 and TRBJ1-3; D is unresolved. The V and J ends lost 2 bases and 1 base respectively, with 3 bases between them. The CDR3 consists of 13 residues. Germline loops: CDR1 SEHNR, CDR2 FQNEAQ (reference sequence). In DNA form, the CDR3 reads TGTGCCAGCAGCTTACAGTCTGGAAACACCATATATTTT. It codes for CASSLQSGNTIYF.

The J gene is TRBJ1-1, the V gene TRBV30; D is unresolved. Per germline, CDR1 GTSNPN and CDR2 SVGIG (reference sequence). The CDR3 is made up of 13 amino acids. V lost 1 base, J lost 0 bases, and 6 bases lay in between. CDR3 sequence reads: CAWSGSLNTEAFF. Here the CDR3 DNA reads TGTGCCTGGAGTGGAAGCTTGAACACTGAAGCTTTCTTT.

The chain combines TRBV6-5 with TRBJ1-2, with 12 positions matching TRBD1. The junction had 7 bases not matched to a gene; V was cut back by 6 bases and J by 5 bases. There are 15 residues in the CDR3. Germline CDR1 and CDR2: MNHEY and SVGAGI. CDR3 nucleotide sequence: TGTGCCAGCAGGGCCGGGGGACAGGGGGCTTATGGCTACACCTTC. This sequence encodes CASRAGGQGAYGYTF.

The count of this clone is one. This chain uses TRBV4-2 with TRBJ2-2; TRBD2 agrees at 10 bases. Germline V gene sequence: CDR1 LGHNA, CDR2 YNFKEQ. V shed 4 bases and J 2 bases; nucleotides not matched to a gene: 16. The CDR3 is 20 residues long. CDR3 residues: CASSRPGISGRIFNTGELFF. CDR3 DNA sequence: TGTGCCAGCAGCCGGCCAGGTATTAGCGGGAGGATTTTTAACACCGGGGAGCTGTTTTTT.

The gene calls are TRBV19 and TRBJ2-7, with 7 bases aligning to TRBD2. From germline, CDR1 is LNHDA and CDR2 SQIVND (reference sequence). The trim removed 8 bases at V and 0 bases at J, leaving 7 bases unmatched. There are 14 residues in the CDR3. The CDR3 nucleotides read TGTGCCAGTCCCATCGGCGGGGGCTCCTACGAGCAGTACTTC. Translation: CASPIGGGSYEQYF.